Presented here are 7 T cell receptor beta chains from one specimen sequenced in a study of T cells after yellow fever vaccination. From the 5' RACE reads, TCRdb called clonotypes with MiXCR, one entry per CDR3 protein. The sample carries some 320,000 distinct CDR3 sequences, roughly 4.3% recorded once. Source: PBMCs, taken 15 days after the yellow fever booster vaccination. Every receptor here comes from a man aged 18 to 29 who received the YFV17D yellow fever vaccine.

This clonotype was observed a few times. The chain recombines TRBV27 with TRBJ2-7, with 11 bases matching TRBD1. Losses at the gene ends were 5 bases for V and 1 base for J; bases not matched to a gene: 10. Per the germline V gene, CDR1 is MNHEY and CDR2 is SMNVEV (reference sequence). CDR3 length: 17 amino acids. The chain's CDR3 is CASSTTGQGVVSYEQYF. The CDR3, as DNA: TGTGCCAGCAGTACAACGGGACAGGGGGTGGTATCCTACGAGCAGTACTTC.

This clonotype was observed a handful of times. The chain has TRBV5-1 and TRBJ2-1; 9 bases are a match to TRBD1. This CDR3 has 14 amino acids. The germline V gene encodes CDR1 SGHRS and CDR2 YFSETQ. J was trimmed by 6 bases and V by 4 bases; bases with no gene match: 5. The CDR3 DNA reads as TGCGCCAGCAGCGAACAGGGGGCGAGCAATGAGCAGTTCTTC. Translating gives CASSEQGASNEQFF.

The chain has TRBV5-1 and TRBJ1-3; possibly TRBD1 for D (5 bases). Deletions cut 4 bases from V and 0 bases from J, with 11 bases between. This CDR3 has 15 amino acids. CDR1 is SGHRS and CDR2 is YFSETQ in the germline V gene. This chain's CDR3 is CASSRDGDSGNTIYF. CDR3 sequence (DNA): TGCGCCAGCAGCCGGGACGGGGACTCTGGAAACACCATATATTTT.

This clonotype has at least ten counts. The chain employs TRBV7-2 and TRBJ2-7, with 9 bases fitting TRBD2. Germline CDR1 is SGHTA and CDR2 is FQGNSA. The junction had 7 bases not matched to a gene; V was cut back by 5 bases and J by 2 bases. CDR3 length equals 15 residues. The CDR3 loop is CASSKGLAVAYEQYV. In DNA form, the CDR3 reads TGTGCCAGCAGCAAGGGACTAGCTGTGGCCTACGAGCAGTACGTC.

This clonotype was recorded at least ten times. This sequence joins TRBV6-5 and TRBJ2-1; 9 positions agree with TRBD2. The CDR3 is 18 amino acids. The V and J ends lost 0 bases and 2 bases, in that order; junction bases with no gene match: 8. Germline CDR1 reads MNHEY; CDR2 reads SVGAGI. CDR3 residues: CASSYSILGGGAYNEQFF. DNA of the CDR3: TGTGCCAGCAGTTACTCGATCTTAGGCGGGGGGGCCTACAATGAGCAGTTCTTC.

The chain joins TRBV12-3 or TRBV12-4 to TRBJ2-7, with no clear D. The CDR3 has 13 residues. Deletions cut 7 bases from V and 3 bases from J, with 13 bases between. DNA for the CDR3: TGTGCCAGCACCCCGACACGCCGCTACGAGCAGTACGTC. Protein product: CASTPTRRYEQYV.

This clonotype was found a few times. The rearrangement links TRBV6-5 to TRBJ1-1, with D possibly matching TRBD1 (5 bases). Germline lookup yields CDR1 MNHEY and CDR2 SVGAGI. Trimming left V 0 bases short and J 4 bases short, with 12 bases between. The CDR3 extends over 15 amino acids. In nucleotides, the CDR3 is TGTGCCAGCAGTTACTCGGGGCAGGGTGGCACTGAAGCTTTCTTT. It codes for CASSYSGQGGTEAFF.